This TCR beta chain was sequenced for a study of T cell responses to AZD1222 COVID-19 vaccine. Deletions cut 5 bases from V and 1 base from J, with 19 bases between. The CDR3 totals 17 residues. Germline V gene lookup returns CDR1 SGHVS and CDR2 FQNEAQ. Sequencing was performed with immunoSEQ multiplex PCR; in TCRdb, only in-frame clones are kept and a portion is missing. Here the sample spans 120,000 or so clones, 81% being singletons. This clone was observed a few times. The antigen is undetermined. Whole-study results and caveats: Repertoires were sampled only after the peak T cell response. Clonal diversity was possibly underestimated, and the donors were mostly white British, with more females. Regions 160-218 and 743-854 held dominance among vaccine-associated CD4 TCRs, which spanned spike.

The chain combines TRBV7-8 with TRBJ2-3; TRBD2 might be the D (6 bases). The receptor's source is an adult in good health. Sequencing was performed on peripheral blood, taken on day 0 of AZD1222 vaccination. Written as DNA, the CDR3 is TGTGCCAGCAGCCGATACCCCCCGGGAGAGGGCACAGATACGCAGTATTTT. It yields the protein CASSRYPPGEGTDTQYF.